The present T cell receptor (beta chain) was sequenced within a study of Graves' ophthalmopathy and Graves' hyperthyroidism. The study's findings and limits: Most thyroid-expanded clonotypes exceeding 0.001 frequency were also found in blood.

This clonotype was counted many times. The antigen is undetermined. The stable label applied to hyperthyroidism with no ophthalmopathy within 18 months of follow-up. Hyperthyroidism cases were recent diagnoses of under 2 months' duration in people aged 18 to 65. Physicians reached a diagnosis by relying on clinical symptoms, serum thyroxine, TRAb, thyroid ultrasound and orbital computed tomography. Amplification from RNA transcripts yielded the TCR beta CDR3 regions. Second-round multiplex PCR followed a first-round RT-PCR using HTBI primers. TCRdb analysed the multiplex PCR reads with MiXCR anew, one entry per CDR3 protein. The sample gives a few hundred thousand distinct CDR3 sequences, about 18% of which show up once; 2% to 3% is in the top ten. V shed 7 bases and J 2 bases; nucleotides not matched to a gene: 7. CDR1 SNHLY and CDR2 FYNNEI come from the germline V gene. This CDR3 is 14 amino acids long.

The sequenced material came from peripheral blood. The receptor was derived from an adult woman with stable Graves' hyperthyroidism. The chain combines TRBV2 with TRBJ2-5; TRBD2 matches at 7 bases. In DNA, the CDR3 is TGTGCCAGCATCCGGGACTACCGGCAAGAGACCCAGTACTTC. It is translated as CASIRDYRQETQYF. Full variable domain (rest looked up from reference TRBV2 and TRBJ2-5): EPEVTQTPSHQVTQMGQEVILRCVPISNHLYFYWYRQILGQKVEFLVSFYNNEISEKSEIFDDQFSVERPDGSNFTLKIRSTKLEDSAMYFCASIRDYRQETQYFGPGTRLLVL.